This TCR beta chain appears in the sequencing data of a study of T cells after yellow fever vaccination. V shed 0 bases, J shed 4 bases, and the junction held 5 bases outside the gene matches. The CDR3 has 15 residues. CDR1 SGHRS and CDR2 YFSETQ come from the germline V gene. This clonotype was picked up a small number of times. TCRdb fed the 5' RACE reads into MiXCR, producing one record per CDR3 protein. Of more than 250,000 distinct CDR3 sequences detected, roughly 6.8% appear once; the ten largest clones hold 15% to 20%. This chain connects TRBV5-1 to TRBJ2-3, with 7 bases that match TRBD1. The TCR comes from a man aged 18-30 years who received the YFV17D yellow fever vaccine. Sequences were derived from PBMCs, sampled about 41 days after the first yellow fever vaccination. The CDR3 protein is CASSLAATGSDTQYF. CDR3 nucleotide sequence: TGCGCCAGCAGCTTGGCTGCGACAGGGTCAGATACGCAGTATTTT.